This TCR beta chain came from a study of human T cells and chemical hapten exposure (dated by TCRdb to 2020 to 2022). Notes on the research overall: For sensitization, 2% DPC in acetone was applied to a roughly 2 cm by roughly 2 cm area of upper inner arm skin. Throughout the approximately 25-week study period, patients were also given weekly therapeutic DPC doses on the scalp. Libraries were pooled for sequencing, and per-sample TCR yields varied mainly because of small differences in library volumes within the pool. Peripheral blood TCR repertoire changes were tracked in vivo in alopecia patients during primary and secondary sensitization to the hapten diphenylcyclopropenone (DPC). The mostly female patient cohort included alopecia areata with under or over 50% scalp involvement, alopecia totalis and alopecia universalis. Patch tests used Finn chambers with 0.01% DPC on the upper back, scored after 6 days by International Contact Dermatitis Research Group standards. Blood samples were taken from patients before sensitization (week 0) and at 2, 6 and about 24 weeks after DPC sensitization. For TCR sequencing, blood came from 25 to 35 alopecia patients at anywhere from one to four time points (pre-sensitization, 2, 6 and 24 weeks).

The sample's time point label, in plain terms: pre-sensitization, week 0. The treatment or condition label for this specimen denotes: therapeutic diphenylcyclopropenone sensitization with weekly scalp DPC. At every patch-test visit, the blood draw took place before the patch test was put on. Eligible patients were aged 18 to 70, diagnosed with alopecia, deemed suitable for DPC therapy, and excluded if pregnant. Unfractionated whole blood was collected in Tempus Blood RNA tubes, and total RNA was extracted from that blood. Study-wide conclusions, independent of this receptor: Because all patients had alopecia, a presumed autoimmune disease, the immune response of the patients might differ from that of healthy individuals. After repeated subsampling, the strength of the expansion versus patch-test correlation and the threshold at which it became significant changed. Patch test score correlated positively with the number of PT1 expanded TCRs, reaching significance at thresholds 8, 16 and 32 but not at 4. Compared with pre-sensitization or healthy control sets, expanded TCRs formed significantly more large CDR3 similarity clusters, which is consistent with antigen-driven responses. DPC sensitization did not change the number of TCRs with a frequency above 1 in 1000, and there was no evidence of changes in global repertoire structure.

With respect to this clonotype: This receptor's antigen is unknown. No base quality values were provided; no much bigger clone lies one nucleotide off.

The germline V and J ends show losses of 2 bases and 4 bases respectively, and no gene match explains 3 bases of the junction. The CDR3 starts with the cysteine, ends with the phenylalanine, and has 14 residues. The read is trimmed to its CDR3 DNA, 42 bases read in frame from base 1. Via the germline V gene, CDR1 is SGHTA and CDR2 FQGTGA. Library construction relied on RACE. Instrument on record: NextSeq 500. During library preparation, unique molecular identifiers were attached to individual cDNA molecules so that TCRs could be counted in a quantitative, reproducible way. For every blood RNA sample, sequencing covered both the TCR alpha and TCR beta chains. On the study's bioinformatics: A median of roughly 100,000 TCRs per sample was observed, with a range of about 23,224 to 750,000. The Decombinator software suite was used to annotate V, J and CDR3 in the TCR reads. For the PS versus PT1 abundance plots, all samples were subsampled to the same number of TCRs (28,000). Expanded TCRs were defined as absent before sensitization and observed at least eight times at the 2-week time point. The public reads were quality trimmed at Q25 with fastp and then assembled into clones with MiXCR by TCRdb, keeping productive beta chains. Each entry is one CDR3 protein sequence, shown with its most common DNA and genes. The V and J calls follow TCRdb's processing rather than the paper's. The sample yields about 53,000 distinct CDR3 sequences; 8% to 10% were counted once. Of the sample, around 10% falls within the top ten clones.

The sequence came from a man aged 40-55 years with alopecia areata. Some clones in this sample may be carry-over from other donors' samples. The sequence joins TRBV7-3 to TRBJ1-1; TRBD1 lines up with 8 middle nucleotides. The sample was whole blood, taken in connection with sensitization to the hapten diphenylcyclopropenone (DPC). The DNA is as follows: TGTGCCAGCAGCTTAGCAGGGGGCAGCACTGAAGCTTTCTTT. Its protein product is CASSLAGGSTEAFF.